The clone carrying this TCR beta chain was detected a few times. The antigen is not known. This record belongs to a study of beta chain features in type 1 diabetes. Study-wide results and caveats: TCRB CDR3 length was moderately but significantly reduced in all four CD4+ subsets of Type 1 diabetes patients.

Reverse transcribing all isolated RNA meant expressed TCRB transcripts were sequenced. Only in-frame clones appear in the TCRdb table, and some are missing; sequencing was by immunoSEQ multiplex PCR. Found here are 200,000 to 300,000 clones, around 21% of them singletons; the top ten hold around 0.029%. Germline V gene data show CDR1 as PRHDT and CDR2 as FYEKMQ (reference sequence). V gave up 1 base and J gave up 9 bases; unmatched junction bases: 8. CDR3 length: 15 residues. This chain connects TRBV13 to TRBJ2-1; 8 positions agree with TRBD2. The receptor was derived from a woman between 40 and 50 years old with type 1 diabetes. Sequencing was done on a sample of naive CD4+ T cells from blood. CDR3 loop: CASSLDAGGGFEQFF. The CDR3 region has the DNA TGTGCCAGCAGCTTAGATGCGGGAGGCGGTTTTGAGCAGTTCTTC.